Listed below are T cell receptor beta chains from one sample, sequenced in a study of blood T cell repertoires in COVID-19. The data were produced by immunoSEQ multiplex PCR, yet TCRdb's version contains in-frame clones alone and is incomplete. The table records some 370,000 clones, roughly four fifths of them present only once. The material sequenced was PBMCs or T cells enriched from blood (not recorded which). Receptors originate from a woman aged 50 to 60 who had recovered from COVID-19. CDR3s include the opening cysteine and the closing phenylalanine or tryptophan. A D gene is named only where the DNA matches it firmly. Rows may omit the clone size; those that give it use once, few, many or a size class.

D gene	V gene	clone size	J gene	CDR3 DNA	CDR3 protein
TRBD1	TRBV11-2	-	TRBJ2-7	TGTGCCAGCAGCAGACCCCGGACAGGGGGCGCCGAATACGAGCAGTACTTC	CASSRPRTGGAEYEQYF
-	TRBV11-2	-	TRBJ1-1	TGTGCCAGCAGCCAGAAGGTAGGAGGGGCTAACACTGAAGCTTTCTTT	CASSQKVGGANTEAFF
-	TRBV6-2/TRBV6-3	-	TRBJ2-4	TGTGCCAGCAGCGTTCAGGGCCCGAACATTCAGTACTTC	CASSVQGPNIQYF
-	TRBV29-1	few	TRBJ1-1	TGCAGCGTTGAGCGGGGTATAGACACTGAAGCTTTCTTT	CSVERGIDTEAFF
-	TRBV7-2	-	TRBJ2-2	TGTGCCAGCAGCTTAGCTATGGGAGCGGTACGCGGGGAGCTGTTTTTT	CASSLAMGAVRGELFF
-	TRBV6-2/TRBV6-3	-	TRBJ2-7	TGTGCCAGCAGTTCCGGGGTTTCCTACGAGCAGTACTTC	CASSSGVSYEQYF
-	TRBV18	-	TRBJ1-3	TGTGCCAGCTCCCGAGGACAGGGAAACACCATATATTTT	CASSRGQGNTIYF
-	TRBV6-5	-	TRBJ2-6	TGTGCCAGCAGTACCACAGTCTCTGGGGCCAACGTCCTGACTTTC	CASSTTVSGANVLTF
TRBD2	TRBV3-1/TRBV3-2	-	TRBJ2-5	TGTGCCAGCAGCCAATCCGGGACTAGCGGGACCCTTGGCGAGACCCAGTACTTC	CASSQSGTSGTLGETQYF
-	TRBV15	-	TRBJ1-1	TGTGCCACCAGCAGGGAGAGGAACACTGAAGCTTTCTTT	CATSRERNTEAFF
-	TRBV30	-	TRBJ1-6	TGTGCCTGGAGTGTAGCCCGGGGGTTACGGGTAAATTCACCCCTCCACTTT	CAWSVARGLRVNSPLHF
TRBD1	TRBV7-9	-	TRBJ1-1	TGTGCCAGCAGCCTACAGGGGAGAGGCACTGAAGCTTTCTTT	CASSLQGRGTEAFF
TRBD1	TRBV2	-	TRBJ1-4	TGTGCCAGCAGGGGACAGGGGGCAGAGGAAAAACTGTTTTTT	CASRGQGAEEKLFF
TRBD2	TRBV30	-	TRBJ2-7	TGTGCCTGGAGTATCGTACTAGCGGGAAGGGACTACGAGCAGTACTTC	CAWSIVLAGRDYEQYF